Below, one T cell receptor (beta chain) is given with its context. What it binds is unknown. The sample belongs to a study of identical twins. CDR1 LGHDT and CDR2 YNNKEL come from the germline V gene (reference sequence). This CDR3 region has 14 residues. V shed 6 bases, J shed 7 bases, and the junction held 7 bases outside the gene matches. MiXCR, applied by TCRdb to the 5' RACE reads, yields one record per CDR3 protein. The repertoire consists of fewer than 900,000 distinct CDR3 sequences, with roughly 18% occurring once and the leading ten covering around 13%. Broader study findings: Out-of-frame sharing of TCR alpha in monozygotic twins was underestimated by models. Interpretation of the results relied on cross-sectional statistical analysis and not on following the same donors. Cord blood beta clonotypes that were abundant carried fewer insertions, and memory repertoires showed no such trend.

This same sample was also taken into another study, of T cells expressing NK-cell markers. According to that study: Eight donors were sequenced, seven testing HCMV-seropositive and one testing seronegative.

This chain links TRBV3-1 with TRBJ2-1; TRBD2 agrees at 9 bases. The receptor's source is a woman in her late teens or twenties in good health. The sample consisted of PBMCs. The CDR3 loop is CASRLRLAVNEQFF. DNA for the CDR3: TGTGCCAGCAGGCTTCGACTAGCGGTTAATGAGCAGTTCTTC.